A single T cell receptor (beta chain) is shown here with its context. The antigen is unknown. Carrying UMI labels, the TRB cDNA libraries were prepared through 5' RACE. TCRdb reprocessed the 5' RACE reads, keeping one entry per CDR3 protein, no DNA. The ten most abundant clones cover approximately 0.38% of a sample with about 120,000 distinct CDR3 sequences. This CDR3 has 13 amino acids. From germline, CDR1 is SEHNR and CDR2 FQNEAQ (reference sequence). The sample is drawn from a study of CXCR3-negative and CXCR3-positive naive CD8 T cells. Study observations and caveats: CXCR3-expressing naive cells carried TRB CDR3s more hydrophobic than those of CXCR3-negative naive cells.

This sequence was found in a human donor in good health. Some clones in this sample may be carry-over from other donors' samples. V usage is TRBV7-9 and J usage is TRBJ2-7; the D call from TCRdb, TRBD2, cannot be confirmed without DNA. Sequencing input: naive CXCR3+ CD8+ T cells from blood. Subset reported: CD45RO-CCR7+CD27+CD95- naive CD8+ T cells expressing CXCR3 (TNR3+). CDR3: CASSFPPPSEQYF.